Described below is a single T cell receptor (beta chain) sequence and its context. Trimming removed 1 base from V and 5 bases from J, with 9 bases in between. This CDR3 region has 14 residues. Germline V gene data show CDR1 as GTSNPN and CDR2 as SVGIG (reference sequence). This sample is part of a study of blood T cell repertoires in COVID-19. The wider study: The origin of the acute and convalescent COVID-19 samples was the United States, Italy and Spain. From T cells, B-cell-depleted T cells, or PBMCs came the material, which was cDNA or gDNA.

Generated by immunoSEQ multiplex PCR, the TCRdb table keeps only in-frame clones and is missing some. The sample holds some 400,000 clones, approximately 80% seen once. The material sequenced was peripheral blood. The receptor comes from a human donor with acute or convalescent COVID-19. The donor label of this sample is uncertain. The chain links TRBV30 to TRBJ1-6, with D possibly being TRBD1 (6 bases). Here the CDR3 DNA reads TGTGCCTGGAGTGGGACAGATCATAATTCACCCCTCCACTTT. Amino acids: CAWSGTDHNSPLHF.